Given below is one T cell receptor beta chain in context. CDR1 and CDR2 (germline): SEHNR, FQNEAQ (reference sequence). V was shortened by 7 bases and J by 1 base, with 19 bases between the two germline ends. The CDR3 extends over 16 amino acids. Sequencing targeted TCR beta in blood CD8+ and CD4+ T cells. Healthy donors acted as controls, with matching for age and sex. RNA totalling about 0.45 to 1 ug underwent reverse transcription with random hexamers. TCRdb reprocessed the immunoSEQ multiplex PCR reads with MiXCR, giving one entry per CDR3 protein. This repertoire shows roughly 120,000 distinct CDR3 sequences, about 93% found once; its top ten account for over 0.065%. The data are from a study of CD8 T cells in Susac syndrome.

The sequenced sample consisted of CD4+ T cells from PBMCs. This sequence originates from a human donor in good health. The chain couples TRBV7-9 to TRBJ2-5; D might be TRBD1 or TRBD2, each matching 5 bases. The DNA of the CDR3 is TGTGCCAGCACCCAACCCGGGGCCATCCCCCAAGAGACCCAGTACTTC. Protein product: CASTQPGAIPQETQYF.